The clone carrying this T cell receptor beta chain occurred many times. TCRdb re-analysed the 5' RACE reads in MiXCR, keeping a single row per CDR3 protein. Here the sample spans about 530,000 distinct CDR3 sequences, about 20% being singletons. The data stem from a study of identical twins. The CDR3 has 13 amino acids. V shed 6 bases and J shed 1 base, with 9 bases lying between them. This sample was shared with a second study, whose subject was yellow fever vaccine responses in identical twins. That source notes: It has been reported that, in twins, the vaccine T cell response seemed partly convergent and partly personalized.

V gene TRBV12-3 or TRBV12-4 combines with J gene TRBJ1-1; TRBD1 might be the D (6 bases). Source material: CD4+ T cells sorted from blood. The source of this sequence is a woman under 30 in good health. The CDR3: CASSVDRNTEAFF. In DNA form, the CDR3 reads TGTGCCAGCAGCGTGGACAGGAACACTGAAGCTTTCTTT.